Shown below are 30 T cell receptor beta chains from a single sample sequenced in a study of Tregs in tolerant kidney transplant recipients. Mixed chimerism was transient after nonmyeloablative marrow transplants from related graft donors. Some clones are missing from TCRdb's copy, which holds only in-frame ones; the method was immunoSEQ multiplex PCR. The sample includes 50,000 to 55,000 clones, roughly nine tenths of them seen just once. This material consisted of CD8+ T cells from blood (PBMCs), taken 24 months after the transplant. The origin of the receptors is a human patient who received a combined kidney and bone marrow transplant. Some T cells may have originated in the graft donor.

The chain recombines TRBV10-3 with TRBJ2-3; D perhaps matches TRBD1 (6 bases). Germline V gene sequence: CDR1 ENHRY, CDR2 SYGVKD. Deletions cut 2 bases from V and 0 bases from J, with 15 bases between. This CDR3 is built from 17 residues. CDR3 nucleotides: TGTGCCATCAGTGAGCCGAAGGGGGTTAGGAGCACAGATACGCAGTATTTT. Protein product: CAISEPKGVRSTDTQYF.

This clone was recorded once. The same CDR3 can be traced to other DNA sequences in this sample. The V and J genes are TRBV28 and TRBJ1-6; D ambiguous. There are 13 residues in the CDR3. Germline V lookup: CDR1 MDHEN, CDR2 SYDVKM. V dropped 8 bases and J dropped 6 bases, with 11 bases sitting between them. The DNA of the CDR3 is TGTGCCAGCCACGCTGTCGGTAATTCACCCCTCCACTTT. It translates to CASHAVGNSPLHF.

The chain recombines TRBV19 with TRBJ2-7, with 11 positions matching TRBD1. This CDR3 comprises 15 residues. The germline V gene has CDR1 LNHDA and CDR2 SQIVND (reference sequence). After removal of 6 bases from V and 3 bases from J, the junction contained 7 bases not matched to a gene. Here the CDR3 DNA reads TGTGCCAGTAGACAAGGACAGGGGGCGGTCTACGAGCAGTACTTC. This encodes CASRQGQGAVYEQYF.

This chain joins TRBV7-6 and TRBJ1-1; 8 bases fit TRBD1. CDR3 length: 15 amino acids. The germline V gene has CDR1 SGHVS and CDR2 FNYEAQ. The trim removed 3 bases at V and 5 bases at J, leaving 8 bases unmatched. The CDR3, as DNA: TGTGCCAGCAGCTTTCAGACAGGGGAGGTTACTGAAGCTTTCTTT. Translated, it gives CASSFQTGEVTEAFF.

This sequence joins TRBV5-4 and TRBJ2-7; the D gene is possibly TRBD2 (6 bases). CDR1 SGHNT and CDR2 YYREEE come from the germline V gene (reference sequence). Deletions cut 3 bases from V and 3 bases from J, with 19 bases between. The CDR3 extends over 16 amino acids. The CDR3 loop reads CASSYPPGAKNYEQYF. CDR3 nucleotides: TGTGCCAGCAGCTACCCTCCGGGAGCCAAAAACTACGAGCAGTACTTC.

The chain joins TRBV11-2 to TRBJ2-1; TRBD2 aligns across 10 bases. The CDR3 runs to 15 residues. V dropped 5 bases and J dropped 2; count of bases not matched to a gene: 3. Looked up from germline, CDR1 is SGHAT and CDR2 is FQNNGV. CDR3 region: CASSGLAGAYNEQFF. The CDR3 DNA sequence: TGTGCCAGCAGCGGGCTAGCGGGAGCCTACAATGAGCAGTTCTTC.

The chain couples TRBV7-9 to TRBJ2-1, with 7 positions matching TRBD2. CDR1 and CDR2 (germline): SEHNR, FQNEAQ (reference sequence). The junction had 10 bases not matched to a gene; V was cut back by 3 bases and J by 8 bases. The CDR3 totals 15 residues. The CDR3 coding sequence is TGTGCCAGCAGCTTCCTACTAGCGAGCTCCCATGAGCAGTTCTTC. This translates into CASSFLLASSHEQFF.

The rearrangement uses TRBV27 and TRBJ2-7; D call uncertain. V was cut by 3 bases and J by 3 bases, with 6 bases left in between. This CDR3 spans 12 amino acids. Germline V gene data show CDR1 as MNHEY and CDR2 as SMNVEV (reference sequence). CDR3 sequence (DNA): TGTGCCAGCAGTTTTGCCGGCTACGAGCAGTACTTC. It is translated as CASSFAGYEQYF.

The chain has TRBV19 and TRBJ1-2; D remains ambiguous. Germline loops: CDR1 LNHDA, CDR2 SQIVND (reference sequence). Trimming removed 2 bases from V and 1 base from J, with 5 bases in between. The CDR3 has 13 residues. In DNA form, the CDR3 reads TGTGCCAGTAGTATACGGTTTAACTATGGCTACACCTTC. Its protein product is CASSIRFNYGYTF.

The V gene is TRBV27, the J gene TRBJ2-5, with 8 bases that match TRBD2. The germline CDR1 and CDR2 sequences are MNHEY and SMNVEV (reference sequence). The V segment lost 3 bases and the J segment 2 bases; nucleotides outside the gene matches: 5. This CDR3 is 15 amino acids long. CDR3 sequence (DNA): TGTGCCAGCAGTTTGGTAGCGGGGAGTCAAGAGACCCAGTACTTC. Amino acids: CASSLVAGSQETQYF.

V and J are TRBV19 and TRBJ1-1, with 8 bases fitting TRBD1. The CDR3 spans 15 residues. V shed 5 bases, J shed 0 bases, and the junction held 5 bases outside the gene matches. CDR1 LNHDA and CDR2 SQIVND come from the germline V gene (reference sequence). The CDR3 nucleotides read TGTGCCAGTAGTGAGGGGACAGGAATGAACACTGAAGCTTTCTTT. Translating it yields CASSEGTGMNTEAFF.

In DNA form, the CDR3 reads TGTGCCAGCAGCGGAAGTAGGAAAACAGGGGACAATGAGCAGTTCTTC. Translation: CASSGSRKTGDNEQFF. The chain recombines TRBV2 with TRBJ2-1; the match to TRBD1 covers 7 bases. Per the germline V gene, CDR1 is SNHLY and CDR2 is FYNNEI. V dropped 6 bases and J dropped 5; count of bases not matched to a gene: 13. This CDR3 has 16 residues. The full variable domain, its missing parts supplied by reference TRBV2 and TRBJ2-1, is EPEVTQTPSHQVTQMGQEVILRCVPISNHLYFYWYRQILGQKVEFLVSFYNNEISEKSEIFDDQFSVERPDGSNFTLKIRSTKLEDSAMYFCASSGSRKTGDNEQFFGPGTRLTVL.

This sequence joins TRBV7-3 and TRBJ2-2; the D is unclear. The CDR3 sequence is 13 residues long. CDR1 and CDR2 from the germline V gene are SGHTA and FQGTGA. The germline V and J ends were trimmed by 1 base and 7 bases, with 7 bases remaining between them. The CDR3 region has the DNA TGTGCCAGCAGCTTAAATCCGAGCGGGGAGCTGTTTTTT. Translating gives CASSLNPSGELFF.

The CDR3 loop reads CASSRAIGSEQYF. In DNA form, the CDR3 reads TGCGCCAGCAGCCGCGCCATAGGGAGCGAGCAGTACTTC. The J gene is TRBJ2-7, the V gene TRBV4-1, with a weak D call TRBD2 (5 bases). The germline V gene has CDR1 MGHRA and CDR2 YSYEKL. V gave up 4 bases and J gave up 6 bases, with 13 bases separating them. The CDR3 extends over 13 amino acids.

J is TRBJ2-2 and V is TRBV19; tentative D call: TRBD2 (7 bases). There are 15 residues in the CDR3. Trimming pared 5 bases from V and 4 bases from J, leaving 14 bases between. CDR1 is LNHDA, CDR2 SQIVND, per germline (reference sequence). This CDR3 is CASSHGGRGTGELFF. The CDR3 region has the DNA TGTGCCAGTAGTCACGGGGGGCGAGGCACCGGGGAGCTGTTTTTT.

The genes are TRBV12-5 and TRBJ1-2; D may be TRBD1 (6 bases). The CDR3 has 14 residues. The V end was cut by 0 bases, the J end by 6 bases, with 11 bases between. Looked up from germline, CDR1 is LGHNT and CDR2 is FRNRAP. CDR3 region: CASGLVTQGHGYTF. In nucleotides, the CDR3 is TGTGCTAGTGGTTTGGTAACACAGGGTCATGGCTACACCTTC.

J is TRBJ2-5 and V is TRBV2; 11 positions agree with TRBD1. The CDR3 totals 14 residues. CDR1 and CDR2 from the germline V gene are SNHLY and FYNNEI. With 7 bases clipped from V and 4 bases from J, the junction kept 5 bases outside the gene matches. The chain's CDR3 is CASTGQGARETQYF. CDR3 DNA: TGTGCCAGCACTGGACAGGGGGCGCGAGAGACCCAGTACTTC.

The chain combines TRBV7-9 with TRBJ2-7; 7 bases line up with TRBD1. With V trimmed by 1 base and J by 0 bases, 3 bases remained unmatched. CDR1 SEHNR and CDR2 FQNEAQ come from the germline V gene (reference sequence). The CDR3 contains 15 residues. The CDR3 sequence: CASSLVTGFSYEQYF. Written as DNA, the CDR3 is TGTGCCAGCAGCTTAGTGACAGGGTTCTCCTACGAGCAGTACTTC.

The chain combines TRBV5-4 with TRBJ2-7, with 8 bases aligning to TRBD1. The CDR3 extends over 13 amino acids. Unmatched junction bases numbered 6, after V lost 4 bases and J lost 6 bases. Per the germline V gene, CDR1 is SGHNT and CDR2 is YYREEE (reference sequence). CDR3 loop: CASSPIQGAEQYF. CDR3 nucleotide sequence: TGTGCCAGCAGCCCGATTCAGGGGGCCGAGCAGTACTTC.

The V and J genes are TRBV28 and TRBJ1-5; D gene uncertain. This CDR3 is 12 amino acids long. Germline V CDR1 and CDR2: MDHEN, SYDVKM. The V end lost 6 bases, the J end lost 7 bases, and 10 bases lay between the germline ends. For the CDR3, the DNA is TGTGCCAGCAGCCCCGTATTACAGCCCCAGCATTTT. This encodes CASSPVLQPQHF.

The J gene is TRBJ2-1, the V gene TRBV11-2; D not resolved. This CDR3 comprises 14 residues. V dropped 3 bases and J dropped 4 bases, with 10 bases sitting between them. From germline, CDR1 is SGHAT and CDR2 FQNNGV. In DNA, the CDR3 is TGTGCCAGCAGCTTCGGCGGAACTTACAATGAGCAGTTCTTC. Translating it yields CASSFGGTYNEQFF.

CDR3 residues: CAWSTGFGNQPQHF. The CDR3 coding sequence is TGTGCCTGGTCAACAGGGTTTGGCAATCAGCCCCAGCATTTT. The rearrangement uses TRBV30 and TRBJ1-5; D might be TRBD1 (6 bases). This CDR3 is built from 14 residues. Trimming cost V 5 bases and J 2 bases, with 13 bases left between them. CDR1 GTSNPN and CDR2 SVGIG come from the germline V gene (reference sequence).

This clone was picked up one time. J is TRBJ1-1 and V is TRBV7-9, with TRBD1 matching 7 bases. Germline CDR1 and CDR2: SEHNR and FQNEAQ (reference sequence). The CDR3 length is 13 residues. The junction had 4 bases not matched to a gene; V was cut back by 7 bases and J by 2 bases. The CDR3 is CASIGTANTEAFF. In DNA, the CDR3 is TGTGCCAGCATCGGGACAGCCAACACTGAAGCTTTCTTT.

The V and J genes are TRBV4-3 and TRBJ2-7; 9 bases match TRBD2. V was clipped by 1 base and J by 3 bases; unmatched bases: 4. The CDR3 length is 15 residues. CDR1 and CDR2 (germline): LGHNA, YSLEER. The CDR3 protein is CASSQGLAGHYEQYF. The CDR3 bases are TGCGCCAGCAGCCAAGGGCTAGCGGGGCACTACGAGCAGTACTTC.

The V call is TRBV27, the J call TRBJ2-7, with 7 nucleotides matching TRBD2. The CDR3 runs to 15 residues. Trimming cost V 3 bases and J 7 bases; bases outside gene matches: 12. Germline-derived CDR1 and CDR2 are MNHEY and SMNVEV (reference sequence). The CDR3: CASSFGVAGVREQYF. The CDR3 nucleotides read TGTGCCAGCAGTTTCGGGGTGGCGGGAGTGAGGGAGCAGTACTTC.

This chain connects TRBV19 to TRBJ1-1; tentative D call: TRBD1 (6 bases). Per germline, CDR1 LNHDA and CDR2 SQIVND (reference sequence). V lost 6 bases, J lost 5 bases, and 10 bases lay in between. This CDR3 comprises 12 residues. DNA for the CDR3: TGTGCCAGTAGAACAGGGCTAACTGAAGCTTTCTTT. Its protein is CASRTGLTEAFF.

This rearrangement joins TRBV19 to TRBJ2-3; 11 nucleotides line up with TRBD2. V shed 3 bases, J shed 2 bases, and the junction held 4 bases outside the gene matches. Germline V gives CDR1 LNHDA, CDR2 SQIVND (reference sequence). The CDR3 runs to 16 residues. For the CDR3, the DNA is TGTGCCAGTAGTATCACTAGCGGGGGATTCACAGATACGCAGTATTTT. Its protein product is CASSITSGGFTDTQYF. Looking up the rest from reference TRBV19 and TRBJ2-3 gives the full variable domain: DGGITQSPKYLFRKEGQNVTLSCEQNLNHDAMYWYRQDPGQGLRLIYYSQIVNDFQKGDIAEGYSVSREKKESFPLTVTSAQKNPTAFYLCASSITSGGFTDTQYFGPGTRLTVL.

This rearrangement joins TRBV13 to TRBJ2-2; 10 bases line up with TRBD2. The germline V gene has CDR1 PRHDT and CDR2 FYEKMQ (reference sequence). After removal of 3 bases from V and 5 bases from J, the junction contained 3 bases not matched to a gene. CDR3 length: 15 amino acids. CDR3 bases: TGTGCCAGCAGCTTTCAGCGGGGGGGAACCGGGGAGCTGTTTTTT. Amino acids: CASSFQRGGTGELFF.

The chain joins TRBV7-9 to TRBJ2-1; D perhaps matches TRBD2 (7 bases). V lost 5 bases and J lost 7, with 15 bases in between. Germline V lookup: CDR1 SEHNR, CDR2 FQNEAQ (reference sequence). This CDR3 has 14 residues. The CDR3 nucleotides read TGTGCCAGCAGCCCTCGGACTAGGGGGAATGAGCAGTTCTTC. Protein product: CASSPRTRGNEQFF.

This chain links TRBV29-1 with TRBJ2-5; the match to TRBD1 covers 7 bases. CDR1 and CDR2 from the germline V gene are SQVTM and ANQGSEA. This CDR3 contains 15 residues. The V segment lost 3 bases and the J segment 5 bases; nucleotides outside the gene matches: 12. In DNA, the CDR3 is TGCAGCGTTGACCCGGGACAGACAAGCGCGGAGACCCAGTACTTC. Its protein product is CSVDPGQTSAETQYF.